This T cell receptor (beta chain) was retrieved from a study of Ad26.COV2.S vaccination and SARS-CoV-2 variants. Profiled with immunoSEQ multiplex PCR; TCRdb holds only in-frame clones, not every one. The sample records more than 350,000 clones, 90% being singletons. Treatment meaning: about 20 received Ad26.COV2.S at low or high dose, single or two shots; several received placebo; per-sample allocation not given. The samples date from day 63 after the first vaccine or placebo injection. CDR3 length: 17 amino acids. J lost 1 base, V lost 3 bases, and 12 bases had no gene match. The V gene's germline CDR1 is SGHAT and CDR2 FQNNGV.

The rearrangement uses TRBV11-2 and TRBJ2-7; TRBD2 agrees at 7 bases. The sequence was collected from a person aged 18-60 years who received the Ad26.COV2.S COVID-19 vaccine or a placebo. Specimen: peripheral blood, collected in a trial of Ad26.COV2.S vaccine versus placebo. In DNA form, the CDR3 reads TGTGCCAGCAGCTTGCCCCCCTGGATAGCGGGTTCCTACGAGCAGTACTTC. Translated, it gives CASSLPPWIAGSYEQYF.